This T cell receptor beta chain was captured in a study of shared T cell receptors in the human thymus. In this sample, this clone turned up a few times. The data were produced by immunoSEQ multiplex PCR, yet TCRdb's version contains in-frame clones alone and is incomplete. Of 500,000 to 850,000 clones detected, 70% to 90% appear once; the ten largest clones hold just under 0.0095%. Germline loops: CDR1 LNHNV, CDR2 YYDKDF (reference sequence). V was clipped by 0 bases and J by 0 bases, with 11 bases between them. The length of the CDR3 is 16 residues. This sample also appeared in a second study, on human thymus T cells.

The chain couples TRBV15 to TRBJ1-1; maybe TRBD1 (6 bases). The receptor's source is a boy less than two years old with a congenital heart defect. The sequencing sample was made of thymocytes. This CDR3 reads CATSRDWTELNTEAFF. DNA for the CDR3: TGTGCCACCAGCAGAGATTGGACAGAATTGAACACTGAAGCTTTCTTT.